Below, 22 T cell receptor beta chains from the same sample are listed, as sequenced in a study of cytomegalovirus exposure and HLA in healthy donors. Primers included in the PCR were 60 Vbeta and 13 Jbeta primers. Measured with immunoSEQ multiplex PCR; TCRdb has only the in-frame clones, and not every one. In the table there are over 75,000 clones, 70% to 90% of which are singletons. Sequencing was done on a sample of PBMCs. Source of these receptors: a woman under 30 in good health and CMV-seropositive.

This chain uses TRBV5-6 with TRBJ2-3, with TRBD2 as a possible D gene (5 bases). Trimming took off 1 base at V and 2 bases at J, with 14 bases between the two ends. Germline V CDR1 and CDR2: SGHDT, YYEEEE. This CDR3 comprises 16 residues. Here the CDR3 reads CASSLRRAGLTDTQYF. In DNA form, the CDR3 reads TGTGCCAGCAGCTTGCGCCGTGCGGGTCTCACAGATACGCAGTATTTT.

This CDR3 is CASSEGLEGNEQFF. The CDR3 nucleotides read TGTGCCAGCAGCGAGGGACTAGAGGGGAATGAGCAGTTCTTC. The J gene is TRBJ2-1, the V gene TRBV6-5, with 8 bases lining up with TRBD2. This CDR3 has 14 amino acids. CDR1 is MNHEY and CDR2 is SVGAGI in the germline V gene. Germline trimming cut 6 bases from V and 7 bases from J; bases unmatched to any gene: 8.

The V call is TRBV15, the J call TRBJ2-1, with 12 nucleotides matching TRBD1. Germline V gives CDR1 LNHNV, CDR2 YYDKDF (reference sequence). J lost 9 bases, V lost 9 bases, and 9 bases had no gene match. The CDR3 runs to 14 residues. The CDR3 DNA sequence: TGTGCCACGAGTCGGGACAGGGGGCAGTTTGAGCAGTTCTTC. It yields the protein CATSRDRGQFEQFF.

V is TRBV28 and J is TRBJ2-2, with TRBD2 as a possible D gene (5 bases). The CDR3 runs to 13 residues. V was clipped by 10 bases and J by 1 base, with 10 bases between them. CDR1 and CDR2 (germline): MDHEN, SYDVKM. The CDR3 DNA follows: TGTGCCACCCCCGCGGGGAACACCGGGGAGCTGTTTTTT. Encoded protein: CATPAGNTGELFF.

This clone was seen a few times. This rearrangement joins TRBV10-3 to TRBJ1-4, with a weak D call TRBD1 (6 bases). Per germline, CDR1 ENHRY and CDR2 SYGVKD. The CDR3 is made up of 16 amino acids. With 0 bases removed from V and 7 bases from J, the gap between germline ends came to 15 bases. The CDR3 sequence: CAISESGTSLVEKLFF. CDR3 nucleotide sequence: TGTGCCATCAGTGAGTCGGGGACAAGCCTCGTTGAAAAACTGTTTTTT.

CDR3 coding DNA: TGTGCCAGCAGTTACCACTCGAATGCCTCGGAGAGCTACGAGCAGTACTTC. As protein: CASSYHSNASESYEQYF. V is TRBV6-7 and J is TRBJ2-7, with no clear D. TRBV6-7 is identified as an open reading frame with a role that is uncertain. There are 17 residues in the CDR3. Trimming took off 2 bases at V and 3 bases at J, with 20 bases between the two ends.

This rearrangement joins TRBV5-1 to TRBJ1-2; D possibly corresponds to TRBD1 (5 bases). The CDR3 is 14 residues long. Germline V gene lookup returns CDR1 SGHRS and CDR2 YFSETQ. V lost 4 bases, J lost 8 bases, and 18 bases lay in between. CDR3 bases: TGCGCCAGCAGCGCGGACAACTCTCAGAGGGGCTACACCTTC. Amino acid sequence: CASSADNSQRGYTF.

V usage is TRBV6-5 and J usage is TRBJ2-2; TRBD1 agrees at 11 bases. This CDR3 contains 15 residues. Looked up from germline, CDR1 is MNHEY and CDR2 is SVGAGI. Trimming took 6 bases from V and 7 from J; bases not matched to a gene: 7. CDR3 amino acids: CASSGQGASHGELFF. Here the CDR3 DNA reads TGTGCCAGCAGCGGACAGGGGGCAAGTCACGGGGAGCTGTTTTTT.

The V and J genes are TRBV29-1 and TRBJ2-1, with a possible D match to TRBD2 (6 bases). Germline V gene data show CDR1 as SQVTM and CDR2 as ANQGSEA. CDR3 length: 14 amino acids. The V end lost 7 bases, the J end lost 2 bases, and 15 bases lay between the germline ends. The CDR3 region has the DNA TGCAGCGGTATCGGGACTTCGGCCTACAATGAGCAGTTCTTC. Its protein product is CSGIGTSAYNEQFF.

The chain is built from TRBV29-1 and TRBJ2-3; the D gene is possibly TRBD2 (5 bases). Per germline, CDR1 SQVTM and CDR2 ANQGSEA. The CDR3 runs 12 residues. Trimming pared 4 bases from V and 2 bases from J, leaving 7 bases between. The CDR3 region has the DNA TGCAGCGTTGGGACTTCCACAGATACGCAGTATTTT. Protein: CSVGTSTDTQYF.

J is TRBJ1-2 and V is TRBV28; possibly TRBD1 for D (5 bases). The CDR3 consists of 15 residues. V lost 1 base and J lost 8, with 17 bases in between. The germline CDR1 and CDR2 sequences are MDHEN and SYDVKM. This chain's CDR3 is CASSLLGGVGEGYTF. In nucleotides, the CDR3 is TGTGCCAGCAGTTTATTGGGAGGGGTCGGGGAAGGCTACACCTTC.

This chain uses TRBV27 with TRBJ2-3; 10 bases align to TRBD2. Germline V gene lookup returns CDR1 MNHEY and CDR2 SMNVEV (reference sequence). This CDR3 has 16 residues. The V and J ends lost 2 bases and 3 bases, in that order; junction bases with no gene match: 5. Written as DNA, the CDR3 is TGTGCCAGCAGTTTACGTCTAGCGGGAGTGACAGATACGCAGTATTTT. It encodes CASSLRLAGVTDTQYF.

The chain carries TRBV5-1 and TRBJ2-3, with 9 nucleotides matching TRBD1. The CDR3 is made up of 15 amino acids. With 6 bases clipped from V and 2 bases from J, the junction kept 7 bases outside the gene matches. Germline V CDR1 and CDR2: SGHRS, YFSETQ. CDR3 sequence (DNA): TGCGCCAGCATTAGGGGACAGGGACCCACAGATACGCAGTATTTT. Translating it yields CASIRGQGPTDTQYF.

The V call is TRBV19, the J call TRBJ2-7; the D gene is possibly TRBD2 (7 bases). The CDR3 runs 15 residues. Trimming shortened V by 6 bases and J by 4 bases, and 19 bases separated the two germline ends. The germline V gene has CDR1 LNHDA and CDR2 SQIVND (reference sequence). For the CDR3, the DNA is TGTGCCAGTAGGACAGCTGGGGGGGCTCAGTACGAGCAGTACTTC. Its protein is CASRTAGGAQYEQYF.

The chain combines TRBV7-6 with TRBJ2-2, with 7 positions matching TRBD1. CDR3 size: 16 residues. V lost 5 bases, J lost 3 bases, and 9 bases stayed unmatched. Germline CDR1 reads SGHVS; CDR2 reads FNYEAQ. The CDR3 region is CASSPSTGIDTGELFF. CDR3 sequence (DNA): TGTGCCAGCAGCCCCTCGACAGGGATTGACACCGGGGAGCTGTTTTTT.

V gene TRBV5-6 combines with J gene TRBJ2-5, with a possible D match to TRBD2 (6 bases). Germline-derived CDR1 and CDR2 are SGHDT and YYEEEE. CDR3 size: 15 residues. V dropped 1 base and J dropped 4 bases, with 14 bases sitting between them. In DNA form, the CDR3 reads TGTGCCAGCAGCTTGACCCCCGGGGGAGGAGAGACCCAGTACTTC. It encodes CASSLTPGGGETQYF. Full variable domain (rest looked up from reference TRBV5-6 and TRBJ2-5): DAGVTQSPTHLIKTRGQQVTLRCSPKSGHDTVSWYQQALGQGPQFIFQYYEEEERQRGNFPDRFSGHQFPNYSSELNVNALLLGDSALYLCASSLTPGGGETQYFGPGTRLLVL.

The chain is built from TRBV4-1 and TRBJ2-2; D is possibly TRBD2 (5 bases). Germline assignment: CDR1 MGHRA and CDR2 YSYEKL. This CDR3 is built from 16 residues. V gave up 1 base and J gave up 1 base, with 10 bases separating them. The CDR3 sequence is CASSQVIRENTGELFF. The CDR3 DNA sequence: TGCGCCAGCAGCCAAGTCATCCGGGAGAACACCGGGGAGCTGTTTTTT.

This sequence joins TRBV5-1 and TRBJ2-5; 10 bases are shared with TRBD2. Losses at the gene ends were 0 bases for V and 1 base for J; bases not matched to a gene: 6. Per germline, CDR1 SGHRS and CDR2 YFSETQ. The CDR3 sequence is 17 residues long. CDR3 coding DNA: TGCGCCAGCAGCTTGGGGGGAATAGCGGGGGGCCAAGAGACCCAGTACTTC. This gives the protein CASSLGGIAGGQETQYF.

The chain uses TRBV6-1 and TRBJ2-5; 9 nucleotides line up with TRBD2. The CDR3 is 13 amino acids. The ends lost 6 bases at V and 4 bases at J; junction bases unmatched: 3. Germline V CDR1 and CDR2: MNHNS, SASEGT. CDR3 nucleotides: TGTGCCAGCAGACGGACTAGCGTAGAGACCCAGTACTTC. Translation: CASRRTSVETQYF.

The V call is TRBV7-6, the J call TRBJ2-2, with a tentative D call TRBD1 (5 bases). The germline V gene encodes CDR1 SGHVS and CDR2 FNYEAQ. Trimming took off 1 base at V and 6 bases at J, with 9 bases between the two ends. The CDR3 length is 14 residues. The CDR3 region has the DNA TGTGCCAGCAGCTTAGACAGGCATCCCGGGGAGCTGTTTTTT. Encoded protein: CASSLDRHPGELFF.

This clone was seen a handful of times. The chain is built from TRBV7-6 and TRBJ1-2, with TRBD1 identical over 9 bases. Trimming at V came to 2 bases and at J to 8 bases, leaving 3 bases not matched to a gene. This CDR3 spans 13 amino acids. CDR1 is SGHVS, CDR2 FNYEAQ, per germline. CDR3 loop: CASSLLGQGGYTF. Here the CDR3 DNA reads TGTGCCAGCAGCTTACTGGGACAGGGCGGCTACACCTTC.

Points on this clone: Germline and junction disagree at one end, which may indicate a read error. The J gene is TRBJ2-3, the V gene TRBV7-7; D uncertain. There are 13 residues in the CDR3. CDR1 and CDR2 (germline): SSHAT, FNYEAQ (reference sequence). For the CDR3, the DNA is TGTGCTAGCAGCTTATCCACTACCGGGACGCAGTATTTT. This encodes CASSLSTTGTQYF. The full variable domain, rest sourced from reference TRBV7-7 and TRBJ2-3, is GAGVSQSPRYKVTKRGQDVTLRCDPISSHATLYWYQQALGQGPEFLTYFNYEAQPDKSGLPSDRFSAERPEGSISTLTIQRTEQRDSAMYRCASSLSTTGTQYFGPGTRLTVL.